The entry below gives a single TCR beta chain sequence along with its context. The sample belongs to a study of cytomegalovirus exposure and HLA in healthy donors. The PCR employed 60 Vbeta primers together with 13 Jbeta primers. TCRdb's table, derived via immunoSEQ multiplex PCR, lists solely in-frame clones and lacks some. The sample comprises some 65,000 clones, approximately 68% of which are singletons, and about 10% rests with the top ten. The sequence was obtained from a woman aged 30 to 39 in good health and CMV-seronegative. The specimen was PBMCs.

The CDR3 nucleotides read TGTGCCACCGAGGGGGCATGGGGAAAACTGTTTTTT. Translated: CATEGAWGKLFF. The chain carries TRBV15 and TRBJ1-4; 7 bases map to TRBD1. Trimming removed 8 bases from V and 10 bases from J; junction bases left unmatched: 7. Germline CDR1 and CDR2: LNHNV and YYDKDF (reference sequence). The CDR3 is 12 residues long.